Ten or more counts support the clone carrying this T cell receptor beta chain. What it recognizes is unknown. Read sequence stops 3 residues before the CDR3 end, and the germline J gene provides the missing end. Control and CVID samples contributed equal amounts of genomic DNA. The assay was immunoSEQ multiplex PCR, and TCRdb's table has in-frame clones only and misses some. The sample holds approximately 57,000 clones, and no clone turns up only once. This sample is drawn from a study of T cell clonality in common variable immunodeficiency. Findings and limits, study-wide: Fewer deletions and N-nucleotide insertions were reportedly seen in common variable immunodeficiency TCR beta sequences. Repertoire-complication correlations in CVID were limited by patient heterogeneity.

In germline, CDR1 is KGHSH, CDR2 LQKENI. V trimming: 2 bases; J trimming: 9 bases; junction bases outside the gene matches: 6. The CDR3 consists of 15 residues. The chain joins TRBV18 to TRBJ2-1; 11 positions match TRBD1. The sample comprised peripheral blood mononuclear cells. The receptor was derived from a person between 18 and 70 years old in good health. Incomplete CDR3 DNA: TGTGCCAGCTCACCATGGGGACAGGGGGAAAGTGAG. Translating it yields CASSPWGQGESE. The whole CDR3 is CASSPWGQGESEQFF.